This T cell receptor beta chain was recovered during a study of blood T cell repertoires in COVID-19. Background on the study: The analysed material was cDNA or gDNA that came from T cells, B-cell-depleted T cells, or PBMCs.

Germline assignment: CDR1 MDHEN and CDR2 SYDVKM. V lost 8 bases to trimming and J lost 9 bases, with 10 bases between them. This CDR3 spans 10 amino acids. Participant ages covered about 18 to 95 years across 24 US areas. As processed by the authors: By means of reference gene primer amplification, nucleated cell counts were estimated. Measured with immunoSEQ multiplex PCR; TCRdb has only the in-frame clones, and not every one. The V and J calls and clone size are taken from that table; D and trimming were inferred from the DNA. The top ten hold 3.5% to 4.5% of the sample, which has a few hundred thousand clones, approximately 86% seen once.

V is TRBV28 and J is TRBJ1-2; a possible D gene is TRBD1 (5 bases). Sequencing input: PBMCs or T cells enriched from blood (not recorded which). This receptor was obtained from a woman aged 40 to 50 with acute COVID-19. CDR3 sequence: CASLGVSYTF. CDR3 DNA sequence: TGTGCCAGCCTAGGGGTCAGCTACACCTTC.